This TCR beta chain was profiled in a study of preoperative IRX-2 immunotherapy in early breast cancer. Only in-frame clones appear in the TCRdb table, and some are missing; sequencing was by immunoSEQ multiplex PCR. The sample consists of around 60,000 clones, roughly 94% of them appearing once. Treatment specified: preoperative locoregional IRX-2 cytokine immunotherapy. This phase Ib study tested locoregional IRX-2 cytokine immunotherapy given before surgery. Per the germline V gene, CDR1 is SGHNT and CDR2 is YYREEE (reference sequence). V was clipped by 5 bases and J by 2 bases; unmatched bases: 8. CDR3 length equals 16 residues.

This receptor was identified in a human donor with breast cancer. The V and J genes are TRBV5-4 and TRBJ2-2, with 8 positions matching TRBD2. This sample was gathered from a patient treated with IRX-2 immunotherapy. The CDR3: CASSSLAGGNTGELFF. CDR3 nucleotides: TGTGCCAGCAGTTCCCTGGCGGGAGGAAACACCGGGGAGCTGTTTTTT.